This T cell receptor beta chain was observed in a study of OX40 agonist ivuxolimab in advanced cancers. From germline, CDR1 is SEHNR and CDR2 FQNEAQ (reference sequence). The CDR3 is 14 amino acids. V trimming: 5 bases; J trimming: 8 bases; junction bases outside the gene matches: 6. This clone was seen more than once but under ten times. Produced via immunoSEQ multiplex PCR; TCRdb's table is partial and in-frame only. This table has about 72,000 clones, 88% appearing once. V usage is TRBV7-9 and J usage is TRBJ1-6; TRBD1 matches 7 bases. The sample here was CD4+ or CD8+ T cells sorted from blood, taken in a trial of the OX40 agonist ivuxolimab. The receptor was derived from an adult with an advanced solid tumor such as melanoma, head and neck, liver or kidney cancer. CDR3 sequence reads: CASSGTGVDSPLHF. CDR3 DNA sequence: TGTGCCAGCAGCGGTACAGGGGTGGATTCACCCCTCCACTTT.